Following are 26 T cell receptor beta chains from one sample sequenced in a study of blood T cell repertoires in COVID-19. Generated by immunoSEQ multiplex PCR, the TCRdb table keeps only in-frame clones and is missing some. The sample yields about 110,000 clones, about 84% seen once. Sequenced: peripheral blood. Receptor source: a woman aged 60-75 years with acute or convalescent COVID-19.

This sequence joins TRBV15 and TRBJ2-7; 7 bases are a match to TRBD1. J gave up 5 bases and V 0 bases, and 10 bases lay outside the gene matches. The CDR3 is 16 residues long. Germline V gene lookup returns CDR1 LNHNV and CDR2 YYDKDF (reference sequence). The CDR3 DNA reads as TGTGCCACCAGCAGAGATGTAGGCAGGGGGAGTCACGAGCAGTACTTC. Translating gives CATSRDVGRGSHEQYF.

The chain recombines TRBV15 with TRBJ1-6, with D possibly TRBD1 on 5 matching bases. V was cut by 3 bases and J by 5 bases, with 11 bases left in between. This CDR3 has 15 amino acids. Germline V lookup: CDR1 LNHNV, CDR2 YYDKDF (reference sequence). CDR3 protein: CATSRGDSNNSPLHF. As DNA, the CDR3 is TGTGCCACCAGCAGGGGTGACAGCAATAATTCACCCCTCCACTTT.

In nucleotides, the CDR3 is TGTGCCAGCAGATTGGGGGGCTATGGCTACACCTTC. Residues: CASRLGGYGYTF. This chain joins TRBV28 and TRBJ1-2; TRBD1 might be the D (5 bases). This CDR3 region has 12 residues. Germline V gene data show CDR1 as MDHEN and CDR2 as SYDVKM. V was trimmed by 6 bases and J by 4 bases, leaving 9 bases between them.

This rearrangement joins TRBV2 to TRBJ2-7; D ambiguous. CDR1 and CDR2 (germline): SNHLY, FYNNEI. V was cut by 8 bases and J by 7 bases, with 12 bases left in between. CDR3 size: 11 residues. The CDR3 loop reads CASAPAEEQYF. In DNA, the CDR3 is TGTGCCAGCGCTCCCGCGGAGGAGCAGTACTTC.

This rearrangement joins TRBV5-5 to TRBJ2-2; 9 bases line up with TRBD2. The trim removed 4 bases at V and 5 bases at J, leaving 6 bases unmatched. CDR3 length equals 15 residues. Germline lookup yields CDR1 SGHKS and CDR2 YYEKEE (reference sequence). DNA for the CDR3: TGTGCCAGCAGCCCTCTAGCGGGGTTAACCGGGGAGCTGTTTTTT. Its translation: CASSPLAGLTGELFF.

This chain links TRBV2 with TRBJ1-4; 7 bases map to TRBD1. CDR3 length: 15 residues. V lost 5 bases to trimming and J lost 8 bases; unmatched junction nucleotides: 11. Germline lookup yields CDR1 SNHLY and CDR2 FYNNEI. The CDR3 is CASSNDRAGVEKLFF. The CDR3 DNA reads TGTGCCAGCAGTAACGACAGGGCCGGGGTGGAAAAACTGTTTTTT. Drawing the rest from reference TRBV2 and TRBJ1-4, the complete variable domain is EPEVTQTPSHQVTQMGQEVILRCVPISNHLYFYWYRQILGQKVEFLVSFYNNEISEKSEIFDDQFSVERPDGSNFTLKIRSTKLEDSAMYFCASSNDRAGVEKLFFGSGTQLSVL.

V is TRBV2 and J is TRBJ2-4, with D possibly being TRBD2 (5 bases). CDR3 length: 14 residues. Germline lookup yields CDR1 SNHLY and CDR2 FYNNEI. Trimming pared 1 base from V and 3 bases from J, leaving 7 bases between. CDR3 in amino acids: CASSEGRGKNIQYF. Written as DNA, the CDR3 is TGTGCCAGCAGTGAAGGTCGGGGCAAAAACATTCAGTACTTC.

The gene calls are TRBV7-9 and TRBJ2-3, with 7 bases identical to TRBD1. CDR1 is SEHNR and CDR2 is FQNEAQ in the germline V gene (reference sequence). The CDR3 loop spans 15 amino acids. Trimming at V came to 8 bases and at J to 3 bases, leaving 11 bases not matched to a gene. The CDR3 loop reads CASLPTGQVTDTQYF. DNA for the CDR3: TGTGCCAGCCTCCCGACAGGGCAGGTGACAGATACGCAGTATTTT.

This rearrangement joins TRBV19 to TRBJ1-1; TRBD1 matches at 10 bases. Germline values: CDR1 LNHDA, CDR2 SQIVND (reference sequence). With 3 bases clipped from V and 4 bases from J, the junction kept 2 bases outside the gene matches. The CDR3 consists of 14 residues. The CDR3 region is CASSIGTGVTEAFF. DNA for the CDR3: TGTGCCAGTAGTATTGGGACAGGGGTCACTGAAGCTTTCTTT.

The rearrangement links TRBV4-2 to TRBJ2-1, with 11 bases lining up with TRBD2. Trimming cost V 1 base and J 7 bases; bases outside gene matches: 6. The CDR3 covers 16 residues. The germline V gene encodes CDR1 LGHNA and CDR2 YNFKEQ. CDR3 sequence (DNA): TGTGCCAGCAGCCAAGCCTTAGCGGGAGGGCCAAATGAGCAGTTCTTC. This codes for CASSQALAGGPNEQFF.

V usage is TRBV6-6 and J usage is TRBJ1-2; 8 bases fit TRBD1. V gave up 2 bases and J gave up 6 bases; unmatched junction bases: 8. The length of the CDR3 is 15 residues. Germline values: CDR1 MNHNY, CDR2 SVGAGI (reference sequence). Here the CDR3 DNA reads TGTGCCAGCAGTTACATGGACAGGGAAAACGATGGCTACACCTTC. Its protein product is CASSYMDRENDGYTF.

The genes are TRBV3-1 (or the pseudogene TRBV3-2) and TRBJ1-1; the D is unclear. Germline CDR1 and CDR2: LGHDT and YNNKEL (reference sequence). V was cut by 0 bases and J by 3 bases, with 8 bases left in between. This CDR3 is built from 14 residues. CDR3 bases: TGTGCCAGCAGCCAAGACCCAGGATACACTGAAGCTTTCTTT. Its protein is CASSQDPGYTEAFF.

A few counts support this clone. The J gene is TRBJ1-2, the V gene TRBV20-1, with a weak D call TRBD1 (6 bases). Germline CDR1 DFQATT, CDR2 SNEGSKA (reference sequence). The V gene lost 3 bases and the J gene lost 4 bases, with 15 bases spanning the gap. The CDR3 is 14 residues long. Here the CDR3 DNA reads TGCAGTGCTAGTGGCCAGGGGCTTGGCTATGGCTACACCTTC. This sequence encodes CSASGQGLGYGYTF.

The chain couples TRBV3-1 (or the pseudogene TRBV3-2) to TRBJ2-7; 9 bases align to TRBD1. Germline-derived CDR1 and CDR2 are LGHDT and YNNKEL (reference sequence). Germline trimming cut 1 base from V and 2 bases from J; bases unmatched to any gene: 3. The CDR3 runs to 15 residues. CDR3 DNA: TGTGCCAGCAGCCAAGGGAGGACAGGGGCCTACGAGCAGTACTTC. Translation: CASSQGRTGAYEQYF.

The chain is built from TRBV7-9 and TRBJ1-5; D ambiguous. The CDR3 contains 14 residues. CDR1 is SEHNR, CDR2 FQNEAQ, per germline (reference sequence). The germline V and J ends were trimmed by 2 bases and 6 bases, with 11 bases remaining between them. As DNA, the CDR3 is TGTGCCAGCAGCTTAATGGTTAGCGGTCAGCCCCAGCATTTT. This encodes CASSLMVSGQPQHF.

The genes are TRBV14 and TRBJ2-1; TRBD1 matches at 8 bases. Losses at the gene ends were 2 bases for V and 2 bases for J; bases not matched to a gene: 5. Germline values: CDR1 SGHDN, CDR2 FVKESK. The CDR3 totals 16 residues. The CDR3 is CASSQPTGGAYNEQFF. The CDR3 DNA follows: TGTGCCAGCAGCCAACCCACAGGGGGTGCCTACAATGAGCAGTTCTTC.

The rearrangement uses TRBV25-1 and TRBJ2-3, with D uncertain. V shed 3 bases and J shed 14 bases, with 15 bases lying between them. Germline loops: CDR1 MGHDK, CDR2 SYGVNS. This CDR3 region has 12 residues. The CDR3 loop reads CASSDNPASRYF. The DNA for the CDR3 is TGTGCCAGCAGTGATAACCCCGCCTCGCGGTATTTT.

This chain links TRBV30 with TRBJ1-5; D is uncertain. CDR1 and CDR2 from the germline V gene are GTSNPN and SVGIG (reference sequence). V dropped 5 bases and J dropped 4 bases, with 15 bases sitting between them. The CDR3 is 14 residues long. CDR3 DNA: TGTGCCTGGGGTAGGGCAGGAGGGAATCAGCCCCAGCATTTT. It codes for CAWGRAGGNQPQHF.

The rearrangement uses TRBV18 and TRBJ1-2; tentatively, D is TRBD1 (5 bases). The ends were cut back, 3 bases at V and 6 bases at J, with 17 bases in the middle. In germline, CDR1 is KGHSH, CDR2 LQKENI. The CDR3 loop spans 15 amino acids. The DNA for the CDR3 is TGTGCCAGCTCACCCTCTACGGGGGGAGTAGATGGCTACACCTTC. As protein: CASSPSTGGVDGYTF.

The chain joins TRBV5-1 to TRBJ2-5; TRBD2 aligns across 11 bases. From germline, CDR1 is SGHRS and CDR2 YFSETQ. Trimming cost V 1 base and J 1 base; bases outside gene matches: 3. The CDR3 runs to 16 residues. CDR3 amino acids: CASSLPLAGGQETQYF. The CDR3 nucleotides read TGCGCCAGCAGCTTGCCCCTAGCGGGGGGCCAAGAGACCCAGTACTTC.

As DNA, the CDR3 is TGCGCCAGCAGCTACCTAGCGGGAGGGCCCGACGAGCAGTACTTC. Its protein product is CASSYLAGGPDEQYF. This chain joins TRBV5-1 and TRBJ2-7, with 12 bases identical to TRBD2. CDR1 is SGHRS and CDR2 is YFSETQ in the germline V gene. The CDR3 contains 15 residues. The V segment lost 3 bases and the J segment 5 bases; nucleotides outside the gene matches: 6.

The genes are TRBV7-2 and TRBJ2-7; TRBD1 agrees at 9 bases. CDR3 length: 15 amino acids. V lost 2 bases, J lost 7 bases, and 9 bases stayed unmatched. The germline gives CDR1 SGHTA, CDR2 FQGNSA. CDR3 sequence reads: CASSLSGQGYIEQYF. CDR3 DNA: TGTGCCAGCAGCTTATCGGGACAGGGCTACATAGAGCAGTACTTC.

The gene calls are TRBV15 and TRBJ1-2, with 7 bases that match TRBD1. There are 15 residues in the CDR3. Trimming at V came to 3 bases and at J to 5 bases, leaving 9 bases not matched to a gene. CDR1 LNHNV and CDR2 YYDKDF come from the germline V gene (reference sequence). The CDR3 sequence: CATSRDTTGTYGYTF. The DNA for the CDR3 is TGTGCCACCAGCAGGGACACGACAGGGACGTATGGCTACACCTTC.

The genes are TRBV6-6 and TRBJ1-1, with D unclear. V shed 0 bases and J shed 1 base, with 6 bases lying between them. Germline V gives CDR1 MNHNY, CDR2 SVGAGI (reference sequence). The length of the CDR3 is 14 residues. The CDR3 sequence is CASSYSRGNTEAFF. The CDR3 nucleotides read TGTGCCAGCAGTTACTCGCGGGGGAACACTGAAGCTTTCTTT.

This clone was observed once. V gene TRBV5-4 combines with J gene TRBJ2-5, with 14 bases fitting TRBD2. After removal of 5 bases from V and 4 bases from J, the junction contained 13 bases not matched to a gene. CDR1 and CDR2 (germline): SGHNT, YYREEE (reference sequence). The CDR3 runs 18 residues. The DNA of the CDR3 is TGTGCCAGCAGTCTAAGACTAGCGGGAGGGCCGGTAGGAGAGACCCAGTACTTC. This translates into CASSLRLAGGPVGETQYF.

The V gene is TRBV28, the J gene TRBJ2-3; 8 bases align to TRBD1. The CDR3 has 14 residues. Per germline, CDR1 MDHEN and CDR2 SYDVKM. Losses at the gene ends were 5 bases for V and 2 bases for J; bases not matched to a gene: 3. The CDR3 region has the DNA TGTGCCAGCAGTATCCAGGGGGCCACAGATACGCAGTATTTT. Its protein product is CASSIQGATDTQYF. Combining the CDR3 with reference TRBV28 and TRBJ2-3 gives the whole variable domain DVKVTQSSRYLVKRTGEKVFLECVQDMDHENMFWYRQDPGLGLRLIYFSYDVKMKEKGDIPEGYSVSREKKERFSLILESASTNQTSMYLCASSIQGATDTQYFGPGTRLTVL.